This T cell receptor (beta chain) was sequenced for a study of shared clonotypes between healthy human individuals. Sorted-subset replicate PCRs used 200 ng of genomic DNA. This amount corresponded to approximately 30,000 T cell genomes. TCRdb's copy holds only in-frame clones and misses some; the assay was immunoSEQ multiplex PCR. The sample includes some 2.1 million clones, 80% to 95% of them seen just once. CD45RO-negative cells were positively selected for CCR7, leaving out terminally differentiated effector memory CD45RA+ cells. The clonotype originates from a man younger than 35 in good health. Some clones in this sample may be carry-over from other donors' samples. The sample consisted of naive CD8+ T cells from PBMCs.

In nucleotides, the CDR3 is TGCGCCAGCAGTTGGACAGGACCCCCGGGCGAGCAGTACTTC. This sequence encodes CASSWTGPPGEQYF. The V and J genes are TRBV5-1 and TRBJ2-7; 7 nucleotides match TRBD1. Germline loops: CDR1 SGHRS, CDR2 YFSETQ. CDR3 length: 14 residues. The V gene end was trimmed by 5 bases and the J gene end by 6 bases; junction bases not matched to a gene: 11.